The T cell receptor beta chain described here comes from a study of T cells in Graves' hyperthyroidism and ophthalmopathy. Authors of the study amplified TCR beta CDR3 regions from RNA transcripts. An initial round of RT-PCR targeting the TCR CDR3 relied on the HTBI primer set. TCRdb recomputed calls from the multiplex PCR reads with MiXCR, one row per CDR3 protein. The sample records about 570,000 distinct CDR3 sequences, under 60% being singletons. This clonotype was seen a few times. Germline lookup yields CDR1 MNHEY and CDR2 SMNVEV (reference sequence). V lost 0 bases and J lost 4, with 13 bases in between. The CDR3 is 15 amino acids.

The chain uses TRBV27 and TRBJ2-7, with a possible D match to TRBD1 (6 bases). The source of this sequence is an adult woman with Graves' disease, either hyperthyroidism or ophthalmopathy (not recorded which). Sample: peripheral blood or thyroid tissue (not recorded which). The CDR3 protein is CASSLSPARGYEQYF. For the CDR3, the DNA is TGTGCCAGCAGTTTATCGCCGGCTAGGGGGTACGAGCAGTACTTC.